The sequence of this T cell receptor (beta chain) was determined in a study of T-cell memory formation after mild COVID-19. Germline assignment: CDR1 SGHTA and CDR2 FQGTGA. The trim removed 5 bases at V and 1 base at J, leaving 9 bases unmatched. The CDR3 consists of 16 residues. MiXCR, run by TCRdb on the 5' RACE reads, gives a single entry per CDR3 protein. The sample lists around 390,000 distinct CDR3 sequences; approximately 15% were seen once. The sequenced sample was PBMCs or a T cell subset sorted from them (not recorded which). The chain recombines TRBV7-3 with TRBJ2-3; 7 bases line up with TRBD1. The TCR originated in a man between 18 and 29 years old who had mild COVID-19 (a few samples of this study predate the infection). Cell type and time point are not known. CDR3 region: CASSRSRDRGTDTQYF. In DNA, the CDR3 is TGTGCCAGCAGCCGGAGCCGTGACAGGGGCACAGATACGCAGTATTTT.